The T cell receptor beta chain under discussion was sequenced for a study of cytomegalovirus exposure and HLA in healthy donors. Study conclusions and caveats: HLA allele associations emerged for around 15,000 TCR beta sequences in a later analysis, at 0.05 false discovery rate.

Comments on this clone: Its antigen is not identified.

The V gene lost 5 bases and the J gene lost 4 bases, with 14 bases spanning the gap. Germline CDR1 reads SGHTA; CDR2 reads FQGNSA. The CDR3 covers 14 residues. The PCR had 60 Vbeta and 13 Jbeta primers. This table comes from immunoSEQ multiplex PCR, and its TCRdb copy is limited to in-frame clones, with some not included. The sample has some 130,000 clones, around 75% seen once. The TCR sequence derives from a female donor in good health and CMV-seronegative. The source material was PBMCs. This chain links TRBV7-2 with TRBJ1-2; D unresolved. The CDR3 DNA follows: TGTGCCAGCAGCCTAGAGAGGATCACCTATGGCTACACCTTC. As protein: CASSLERITYGYTF.